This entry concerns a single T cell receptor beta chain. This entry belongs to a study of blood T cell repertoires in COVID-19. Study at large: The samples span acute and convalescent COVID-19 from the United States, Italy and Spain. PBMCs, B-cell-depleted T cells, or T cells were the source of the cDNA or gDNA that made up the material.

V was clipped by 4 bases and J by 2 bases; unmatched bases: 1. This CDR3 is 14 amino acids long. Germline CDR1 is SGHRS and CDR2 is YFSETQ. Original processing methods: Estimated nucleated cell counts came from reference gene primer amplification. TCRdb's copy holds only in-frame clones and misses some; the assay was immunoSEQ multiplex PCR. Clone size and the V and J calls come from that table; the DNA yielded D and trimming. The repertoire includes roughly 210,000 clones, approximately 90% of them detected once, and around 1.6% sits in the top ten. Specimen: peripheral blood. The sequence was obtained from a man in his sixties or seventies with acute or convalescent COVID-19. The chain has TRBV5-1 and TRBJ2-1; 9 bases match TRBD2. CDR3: CASSVAGAYNEQFF. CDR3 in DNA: TGCGCCAGCAGCGTAGCGGGAGCCTACAATGAGCAGTTCTTC.